This is a list of T cell receptor beta chains from one sample in a study of control samples from healthy donors and cancer patients. Repertoires were generated with immunoSEQ multiplex PCR, while TCRdb's copy carries only in-frame clones and drops some. Of about 120,000 clones in the sample, under 95% were seen once. Sequences were obtained from PBMCs. The source of these receptors is a man aged 45 to 65 with head and neck cancer. The CDR3 runs from the conserved cysteine through the conserved F or W. A D gene is named only where the DNA matches it firmly. Only part of the rows carry a size: once, few, many, or a class if the clone is expanded.

D,J,V,size,CDR3,DNA
-,TRBJ1-2,TRBV30,-,CAWSAGYGYGYTF,TGTGCCTGGAGCGCTGGGTACGGCTATGGCTACACCTTC
TRBD1,TRBJ2-2,TRBV18,-,CASSPSNGQGASRELFF,TGTGCCAGCTCACCATCTAATGGACAGGGGGCGAGTCGGGAGCTGTTTTTT
-,TRBJ2-3,TRBV2,-,CASKGTIVDTQYF,TGTGCCAGCAAAGGGACGATTGTCGATACGCAGTATTTT
-,TRBJ1-5,TRBV9,few,CASSVSGVSNQPQHF,TGTGCCAGCAGCGTATCCGGGGTAAGCAATCAGCCCCAGCATTTT
-,TRBJ1-1,TRBV7-6,-,CASSLFARGNTEAFF,TGTGCCAGCAGCTTATTCGCGAGGGGTAACACTGAAGCTTTCTTT
-,TRBJ1-2,TRBV27,-,CASSDPGGIGYTF,TGTGCCAGCAGTGACCCGGGCGGAATTGGCTACACCTTC
-,TRBJ2-2,TRBV28,-,CASSLGTGELFF,TGTGCCAGCAGTTTGGGGACCGGGGAGCTGTTTTTT
TRBD1,TRBJ1-2,TRBV24-1,-,CATSALRDREGPGIYGYTF,TGTGCCACCAGTGCCCTCCGGGACAGGGAGGGCCCAGGCATATATGGCTACACCTTC
-,TRBJ1-2,TRBV5-6,-,CASSSDPRATYGYTF,TGTGCCAGCAGCTCGGACCCCAGGGCTACCTATGGCTACACCTTC
TRBD1,TRBJ1-1,TRBV6-2/TRBV6-3,few,CASSSPYRTGNTEAFF,TGTGCCAGCAGTTCACCCTATAGGACAGGGAACACTGAAGCTTTCTTT
-,TRBJ1-3,TRBV11-2,-,CASSLQRNTIYF,TGTGCCAGCAGCTTACAGCGAAACACCATATATTTT
-,TRBJ1-1,TRBV4-1,-,CASSQDQNSEAFF,TGCGCCAGCAGCCAAGATCAGAATTCGGAGGCTTTCTTT
-,TRBJ2-1,TRBV30,-,CAWSDVRGQKLYNEQFF,TGTGCCTGGAGTGATGTCAGGGGCCAAAAGTTGTACAATGAGCAGTTCTTC
-,TRBJ2-2,TRBV7-8,-,CASSSRGGGGELFF,TGTGCCAGCAGTTCCCGAGGGGGTGGCGGGGAGCTGTTTTTT
-,TRBJ2-7,TRBV7-2,-,CASSLGGTGYEQYF,TGTGCCAGCAGCTTAGGGGGGACTGGTTACGAGCAGTACTTC
-,TRBJ1-2,TRBV2,-,CASSGVFWAGYTF,TGTGCCAGCAGTGGGGTTTTTTGGGCTGGCTACACCTTC
TRBD1,TRBJ2-2,TRBV25-1,-,CASSGDRGGTGELFF,TGTGCCAGCAGTGGGGACAGGGGAGGAACCGGGGAGCTGTTTTTT
-,TRBJ1-6,TRBV12-3/TRBV12-4,once,CASSLMLNSPLHF,TGTGCCAGCAGTTTAATGTTGAACTCACCCCTCCACTTT
-,TRBJ1-4,TRBV6-5,-,CASSFRLGTNEKLFF,TGTGCCAGCAGTTTCCGACTGGGAACTAATGAAAAACTGTTTTTT
TRBD2,TRBJ2-7,TRBV7-8,-,CASSSGLAGPAYEQYF,TGTGCCAGCAGCTCTGGACTAGCGGGGCCCGCCTACGAGCAGTACTTC
-,TRBJ1-1,TRBV30,-,CAWSRRATVNTEAFF,TGTGCCTGGAGTCGACGGGCCACTGTGAACACTGAAGCTTTCTTT
TRBD2,TRBJ2-1,TRBV5-1,-,CASSSGTSGGNEQFF,TGCGCCAGCAGCTCCGGGACTAGCGGAGGAAATGAGCAGTTCTTC
-,TRBJ1-3,TRBV9,-,CASSVVGSGNTIYF,TGTGCCAGCAGCGTAGTCGGCTCTGGAAACACCATATATTTT
-,TRBJ1-6,TRBV5-1,-,CASSLADRDNSPLHF,TGCGCCAGCAGCTTGGCCGACAGAGATAATTCACCCCTCCACTTT